This T cell receptor (beta chain) emerged from a study of regulatory T cells in long-lasting Graves disease. Study outcomes and limitations: TRBV28 was favored in persistent disease, as were TRBJ1-2 and TRBJ2-5.

This clonotype showed up just a few times. The antigen is not known. Time point specified: persistent/refractory GD, antithyroid drugs over 5 years with positive TRAb. Researchers made the TCR library from RNA that was extracted from PBMCs. Nine milliliters of peripheral blood went into EDTA tubes. Construction of the TCR beta libraries employed iRepertoire HTBI primers in conjunction with Arm-PCR of CDR3 regions. TCRdb re-called the multiplex PCR reads with MiXCR, one entry per CDR3 protein. The top ten hold 7.8% of the sample, which has under 500,000 distinct CDR3 sequences, 20% to 25% seen once. The CDR3 runs to 15 residues. V was clipped by 7 bases and J by 0 bases, with 15 bases between them. CDR1 is SEHNR, CDR2 FQNEAQ, per germline (reference sequence).

The sample was peripheral blood mononuclear cells (PBMCs), taken when the disease was refractory, from a patient treated with antithyroid drugs. The clonotype was recovered from a female donor with Graves disease. The chain joins TRBV7-9 to TRBJ1-1; D not certain. The CDR3 sequence: CASTPRELMNTEAFF. In DNA form, the CDR3 reads TGTGCCAGCACCCCTCGGGAGCTTATGAACACTGAAGCTTTCTTT.